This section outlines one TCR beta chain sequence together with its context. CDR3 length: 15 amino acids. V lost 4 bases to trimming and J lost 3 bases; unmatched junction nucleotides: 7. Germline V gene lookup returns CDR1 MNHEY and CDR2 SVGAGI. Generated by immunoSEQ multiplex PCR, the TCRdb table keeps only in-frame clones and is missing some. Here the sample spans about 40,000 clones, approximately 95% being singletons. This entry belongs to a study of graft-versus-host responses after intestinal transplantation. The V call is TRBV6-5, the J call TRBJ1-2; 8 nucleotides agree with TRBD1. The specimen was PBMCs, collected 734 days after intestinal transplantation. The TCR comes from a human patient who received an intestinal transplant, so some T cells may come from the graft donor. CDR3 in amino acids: CASSSRTGRDYGYTF. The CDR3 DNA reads TGTGCCAGCAGTTCAAGGACAGGGAGAGACTATGGCTACACCTTC.